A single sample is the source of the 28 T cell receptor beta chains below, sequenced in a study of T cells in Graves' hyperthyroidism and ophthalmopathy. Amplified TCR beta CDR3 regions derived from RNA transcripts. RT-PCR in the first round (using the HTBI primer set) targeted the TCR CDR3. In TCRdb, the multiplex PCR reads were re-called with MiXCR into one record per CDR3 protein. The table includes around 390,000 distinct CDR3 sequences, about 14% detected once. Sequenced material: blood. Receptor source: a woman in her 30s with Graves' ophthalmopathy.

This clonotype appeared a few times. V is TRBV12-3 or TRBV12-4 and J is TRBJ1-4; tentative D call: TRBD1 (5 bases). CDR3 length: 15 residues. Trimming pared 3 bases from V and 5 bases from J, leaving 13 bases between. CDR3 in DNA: TGTGCCAGCAGTTTGTCCGGGACCACGAATGAAAAACTGTTTTTT. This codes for CASSLSGTTNEKLFF.

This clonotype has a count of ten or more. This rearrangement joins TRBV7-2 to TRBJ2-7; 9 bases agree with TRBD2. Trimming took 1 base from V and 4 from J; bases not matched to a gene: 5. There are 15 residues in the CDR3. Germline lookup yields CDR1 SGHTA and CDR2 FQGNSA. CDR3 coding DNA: TGTGCCAGCAGCTTAGAAAGCGGGGGGCAATACGAGCAGTACTTC. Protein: CASSLESGGQYEQYF.

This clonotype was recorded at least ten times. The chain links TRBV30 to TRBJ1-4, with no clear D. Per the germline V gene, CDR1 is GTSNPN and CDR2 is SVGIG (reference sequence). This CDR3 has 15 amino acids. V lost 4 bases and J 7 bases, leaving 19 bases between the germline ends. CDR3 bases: TGTGCCTGGACGACATCCACGGACTACAGTGAAAAACTGTTTTTT. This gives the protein CAWTTSTDYSEKLFF.

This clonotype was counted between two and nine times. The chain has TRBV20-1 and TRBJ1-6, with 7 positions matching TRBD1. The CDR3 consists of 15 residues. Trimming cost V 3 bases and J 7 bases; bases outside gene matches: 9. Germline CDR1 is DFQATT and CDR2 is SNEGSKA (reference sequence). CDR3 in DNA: TGCAGTGCTAGCCGTTCCGACAGGGCCAATTCACCCCTCCACTTT. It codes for CSASRSDRANSPLHF.

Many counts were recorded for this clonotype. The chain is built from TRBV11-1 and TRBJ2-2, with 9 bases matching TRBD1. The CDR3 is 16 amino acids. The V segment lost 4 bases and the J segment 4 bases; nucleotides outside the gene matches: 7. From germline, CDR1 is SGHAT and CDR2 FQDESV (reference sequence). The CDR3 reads CASSSHRGLVTGELFF. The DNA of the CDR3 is TGTGCCAGCAGCTCTCACAGGGGGCTGGTCACCGGGGAGCTGTTTTTT.

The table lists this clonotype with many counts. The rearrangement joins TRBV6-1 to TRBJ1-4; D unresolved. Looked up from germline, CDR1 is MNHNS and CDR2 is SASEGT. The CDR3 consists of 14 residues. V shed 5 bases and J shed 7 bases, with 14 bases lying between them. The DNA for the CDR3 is TGTGCCAGCAGTCGAACCTCTTTAGGTGAAAAACTGTTTTTT. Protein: CASSRTSLGEKLFF.

The CDR3 sequence: CASSITRDDEQYF. The CDR3 DNA reads as TGTGCCAGTAGTATTACCAGGGATGACGAGCAGTACTTC. This chain joins TRBV19 and TRBJ2-7; D may be TRBD1 (5 bases). CDR3 length equals 13 residues. V lost 3 bases, J lost 5 bases, and 11 bases lay in between. The germline V gene has CDR1 LNHDA and CDR2 SQIVND (reference sequence).

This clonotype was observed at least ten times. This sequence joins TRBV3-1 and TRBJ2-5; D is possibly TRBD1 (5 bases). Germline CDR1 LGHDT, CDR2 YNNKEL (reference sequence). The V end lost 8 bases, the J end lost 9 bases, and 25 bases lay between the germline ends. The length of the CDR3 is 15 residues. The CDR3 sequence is CASRASQATGLSQYF. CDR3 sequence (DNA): TGTGCCAGCCGTGCTTCACAGGCCACCGGATTGTCCCAGTACTTC.

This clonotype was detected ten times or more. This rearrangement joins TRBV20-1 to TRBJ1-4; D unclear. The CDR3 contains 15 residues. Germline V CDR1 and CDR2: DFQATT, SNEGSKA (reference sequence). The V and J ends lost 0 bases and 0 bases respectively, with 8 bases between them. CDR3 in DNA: TGCAGTGCTAGAGATTCCACGGCAACTAATGAAAAACTGTTTTTT. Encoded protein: CSARDSTATNEKLFF.

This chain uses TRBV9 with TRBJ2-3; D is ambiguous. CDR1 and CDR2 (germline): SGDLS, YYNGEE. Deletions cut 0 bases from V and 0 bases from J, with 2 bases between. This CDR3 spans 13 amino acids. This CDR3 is CASSVESTDTQYF. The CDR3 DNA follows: TGTGCCAGCAGCGTAGAAAGCACAGATACGCAGTATTTT. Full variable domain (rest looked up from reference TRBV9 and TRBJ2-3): DSGVTQTPKHLITATGQRVTLRCSPRSGDLSVYWYQQSLDQGLQFLIQYYNGEERAKGNILERFSAQQFPDLHSELNLSSLELGDSALYFCASSVESTDTQYFGPGTRLTVL.

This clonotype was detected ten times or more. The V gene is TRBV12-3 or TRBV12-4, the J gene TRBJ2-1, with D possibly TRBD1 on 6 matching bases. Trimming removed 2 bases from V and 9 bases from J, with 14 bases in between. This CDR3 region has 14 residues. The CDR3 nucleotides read TGTGCCAGCAGTTTAATAATTTTAGGGGGTGAGCAGTTCTTC. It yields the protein CASSLIILGGEQFF.

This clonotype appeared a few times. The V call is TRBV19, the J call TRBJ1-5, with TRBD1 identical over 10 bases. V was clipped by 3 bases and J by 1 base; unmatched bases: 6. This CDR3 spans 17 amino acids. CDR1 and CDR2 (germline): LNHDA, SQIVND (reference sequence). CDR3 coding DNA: TGTGCCAGTAGTATCCCGGGACAGGGGAGAAGCAATCAGCCCCAGCATTTT. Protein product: CASSIPGQGRSNQPQHF. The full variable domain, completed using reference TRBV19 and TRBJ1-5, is DGGITQSPKYLFRKEGQNVTLSCEQNLNHDAMYWYRQDPGQGLRLIYYSQIVNDFQKGDIAEGYSVSREKKESFPLTVTSAQKNPTAFYLCASSIPGQGRSNQPQHFGDGTRLSIL.

The CDR3 spells CASSRPGTDYMNTEAFF. The CDR3 DNA reads as TGTGCCAGCAGCCGGCCCGGGACAGATTACATGAACACTGAAGCTTTCTTT. The V call is TRBV11-1, the J call TRBJ1-1, with 7 nucleotides matching TRBD1. V lost 5 bases to trimming and J lost 0 bases; unmatched junction nucleotides: 12. The V gene's germline CDR1 is SGHAT and CDR2 FQDESV (reference sequence). The CDR3 contains 17 residues.

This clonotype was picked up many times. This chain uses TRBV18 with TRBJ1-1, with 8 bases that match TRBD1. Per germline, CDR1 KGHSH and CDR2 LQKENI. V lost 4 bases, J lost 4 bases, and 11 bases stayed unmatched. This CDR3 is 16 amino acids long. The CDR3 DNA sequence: TGTGCCAGCTCACTTACGACAGGGGTGGTTGGCACTGAAGCTTTCTTT. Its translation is CASSLTTGVVGTEAFF.

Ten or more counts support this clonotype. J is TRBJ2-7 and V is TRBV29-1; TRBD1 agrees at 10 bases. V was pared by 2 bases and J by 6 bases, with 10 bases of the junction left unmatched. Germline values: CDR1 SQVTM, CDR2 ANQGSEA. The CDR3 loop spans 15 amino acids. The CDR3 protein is CSVERGWDRGIEQYF. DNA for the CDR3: TGCAGCGTTGAACGCGGGTGGGACAGGGGAATCGAGCAGTACTTC.

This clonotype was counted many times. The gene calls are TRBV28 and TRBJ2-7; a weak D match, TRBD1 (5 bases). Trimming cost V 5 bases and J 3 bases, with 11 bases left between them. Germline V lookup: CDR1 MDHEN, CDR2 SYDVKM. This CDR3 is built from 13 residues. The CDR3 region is CASSPMTDYEQYF. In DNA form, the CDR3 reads TGTGCCAGCAGTCCAATGACAGACTACGAGCAGTACTTC.

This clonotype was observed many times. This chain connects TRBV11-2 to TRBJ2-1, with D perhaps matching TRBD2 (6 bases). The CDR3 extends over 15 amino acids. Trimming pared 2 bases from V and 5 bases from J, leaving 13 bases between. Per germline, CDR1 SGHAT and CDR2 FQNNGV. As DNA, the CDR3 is TGTGCCAGCAGCTTATGGGGCGGGGCCAACAATGAGCAGTTCTTC. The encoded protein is CASSLWGGANNEQFF.

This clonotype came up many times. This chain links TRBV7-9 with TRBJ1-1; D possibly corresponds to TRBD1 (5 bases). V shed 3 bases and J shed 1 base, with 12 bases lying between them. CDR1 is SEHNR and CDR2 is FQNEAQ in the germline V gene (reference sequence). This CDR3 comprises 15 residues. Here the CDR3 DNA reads TGTGCCAGCAGCTTGTCCGGGACGGCGAACACTGAAGCTTTCTTT. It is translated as CASSLSGTANTEAFF.

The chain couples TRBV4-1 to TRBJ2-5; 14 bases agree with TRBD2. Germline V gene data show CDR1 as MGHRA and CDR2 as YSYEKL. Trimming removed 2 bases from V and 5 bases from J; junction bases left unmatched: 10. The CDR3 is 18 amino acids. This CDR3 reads CASSQTGLAGVKGETQYF. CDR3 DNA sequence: TGCGCCAGCAGCCAAACGGGACTAGCGGGGGTGAAGGGGGAGACCCAGTACTTC.

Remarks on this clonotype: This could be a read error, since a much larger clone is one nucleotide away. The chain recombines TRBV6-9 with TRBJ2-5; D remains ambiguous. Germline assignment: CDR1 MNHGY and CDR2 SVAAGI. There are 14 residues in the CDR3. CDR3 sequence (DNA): TGTGCCAGCAGTTACATAACAGCCCAAGGGACCCAGTACTTC. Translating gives CASSYITAQGTQYF.

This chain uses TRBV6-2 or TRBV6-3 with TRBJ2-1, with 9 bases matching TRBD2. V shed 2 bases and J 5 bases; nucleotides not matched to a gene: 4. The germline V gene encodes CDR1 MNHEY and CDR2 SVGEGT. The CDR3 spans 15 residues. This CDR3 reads CASSYGRGGNNEQFF. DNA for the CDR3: TGTGCCAGCAGTTACGGGCGGGGGGGTAACAATGAGCAGTTCTTC.

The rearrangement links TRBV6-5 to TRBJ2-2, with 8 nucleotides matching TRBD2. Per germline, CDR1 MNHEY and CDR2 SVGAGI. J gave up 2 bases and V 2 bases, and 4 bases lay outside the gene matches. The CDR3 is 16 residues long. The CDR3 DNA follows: TGTGCCAGCAGTTACCACGGGGGGGGCAACACCGGGGAGCTGTTTTTT. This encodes CASSYHGGGNTGELFF.

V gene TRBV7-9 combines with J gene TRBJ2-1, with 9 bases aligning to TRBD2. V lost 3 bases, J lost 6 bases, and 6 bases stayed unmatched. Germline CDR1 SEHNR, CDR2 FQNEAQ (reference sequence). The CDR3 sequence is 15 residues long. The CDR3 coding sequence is TGTGCCAGCAGCTTGGCGGGGGGGCAAGGCAATGAGCAGTTCTTC. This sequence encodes CASSLAGGQGNEQFF. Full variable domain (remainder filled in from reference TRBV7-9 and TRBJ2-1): DTGVSQNPRHKITKRGQNVTFRCDPISEHNRLYWYRQTLGQGPEFLTYFQNEAQLEKSRLLSDRFSAERPKGSFSTLEIQRTEQGDSAMYLCASSLAGGQGNEQFFGPGTRLTVL.

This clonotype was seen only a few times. The CDR3 region is CASSAAGPLEEQFF. The CDR3 nucleotides are TGCGCCAGCAGTGCGGCAGGACCGCTAGAGGAGCAGTTCTTC. This chain links TRBV10-2 with TRBJ2-1; D is uncertain. The CDR3 has 14 residues. Germline assignment: CDR1 WSHSY and CDR2 SAAADI. V lost 4 bases and J lost 10, with 17 bases in between.

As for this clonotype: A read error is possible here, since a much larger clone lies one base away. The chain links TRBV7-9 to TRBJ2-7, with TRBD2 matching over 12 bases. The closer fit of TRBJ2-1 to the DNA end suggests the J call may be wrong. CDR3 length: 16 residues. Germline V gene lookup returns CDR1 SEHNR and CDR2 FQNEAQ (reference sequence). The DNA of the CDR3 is TGTGCCAGCAGCCTGACTAGCGGGGGCACCTCCTACGAGCAGTTCTTC. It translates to CASSLTSGGTSYEQFF.

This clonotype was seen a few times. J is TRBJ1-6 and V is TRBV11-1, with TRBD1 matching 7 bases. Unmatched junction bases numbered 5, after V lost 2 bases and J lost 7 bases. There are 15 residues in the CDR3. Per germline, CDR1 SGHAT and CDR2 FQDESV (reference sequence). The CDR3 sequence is CASSLRDRKNSPLHF. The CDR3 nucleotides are TGTGCCAGCAGCTTAAGGGACAGAAAAAATTCACCCCTCCACTTT.

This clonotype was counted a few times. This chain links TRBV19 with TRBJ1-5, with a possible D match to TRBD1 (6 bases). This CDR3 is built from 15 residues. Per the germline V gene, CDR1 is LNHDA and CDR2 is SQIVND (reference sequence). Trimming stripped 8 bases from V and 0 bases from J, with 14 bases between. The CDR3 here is CASSRGPYSNQPQHF. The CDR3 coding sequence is TGTGCCAGTTCCAGGGGACCCTATAGCAATCAGCCCCAGCATTTT.

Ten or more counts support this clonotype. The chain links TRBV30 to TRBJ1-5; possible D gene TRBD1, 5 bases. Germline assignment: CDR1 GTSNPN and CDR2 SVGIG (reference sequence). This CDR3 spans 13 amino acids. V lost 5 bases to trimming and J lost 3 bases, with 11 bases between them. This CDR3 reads CAWSKGYNQPQHF. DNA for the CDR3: TGTGCCTGGTCAAAGGGGTACAATCAGCCCCAGCATTTT.